The entry below gives a single T cell receptor beta chain sequence along with its context. This receptor's antigen is unknown. Base qualities are not provided; no much larger clone lies one nucleotide away. Enrolling through a virtual design, the prospective study's participants ranged in age from about 18 to 89 years and lived across 24 United States geographic areas. Cohort assignment in the prospective study relied on participant-reported clinical history from a screening survey and a study questionnaire. Recovered participants in ImmuneRACE Cohort 3 were defined as having two consecutive negative NP/OP PCR tests, clearance from a healthcare professional, or resolution of symptoms. Each participant in the prospective study had whole blood, serum and a nasopharyngeal or oropharyngeal swab collected by mobile phlebotomists. Over a roughly 2-month period, participants in the prospective study had the option of providing additional blood draws and questionnaires. Prospective study blood samples were shipped either frozen or at room temperature before DNA extraction.

The data originate from a study of blood T cell repertoires in COVID-19 (dated by TCRdb to the early 2020s). In the study overall: Samples from collaborators originated in the United States, Italy and Spain and spanned both the acute and convalescent phases of COVID-19. The prospective study material was composed of cDNA or gDNA derived from T cells, B-cell-depleted T cells, or PBMCs. Deeply sampled blood TCRbeta repertoires from subjects exposed to, actively infected with, or recovered from COVID-19 were included in the dataset. The repertoires were released in a freely available public database meant as a resource for research on the immune response to SARS-CoV-2. The samples were drawn from two sources: the first 160 participants of the ongoing ImmuneRACE study, and some 1,300 subjects contributed by 6 global collaborators. The sample metadata nearly always contained a de-identified subject ID, COVID-19 status, age in years and sex. Where available, HLA class I and class II types were obtained from metadata supplied by the sample provider rather than from assay-based typing.

TCRbeta CDR3 regions were amplified from genomic DNA by means of the immunoSEQ Assay, a bias-controlled multiplex PCR. In the source study's methods: Within the assay, amplification of reference gene primers was used to estimate how many nucleated cells each sample contained. Sequence reads were collapsed and filtered to measure the absolute abundance of every unique TCRbeta CDR3 rearrangement. For each sample, productive Simpson clonality was calculated as the square root of Simpson's diversity index over productive rearrangements. TCRdb provides this immuneACCESS table in a form limited to in-frame rearrangements. Some clones are lacking; in checked studies, under half of them reflect an unresolved V gene, and why the rest are absent is not known. Clone size and V and J calls were adopted from that table, with D and trimming inferred from the DNA. The sample profile shows 290,000 or so clones; over 75% of them were found once. The top ten clonotypes cover around 1.1% of the sample.

V is clipped by 3 bases and J by 3 bases, and the sequence between their germline boundaries is 15 bases long. The germline V gene specifies MDHEN as CDR1 and SYDVKM as CDR2. From the cysteine through the phenylalanine, the CDR3 covers 15 amino acids. Just the 45-base CDR3 DNA is kept, in frame starting at base 1. The study at large found these results: The quantity of clinical and demographic metadata differed by source and by participant and was supplied without curation.

The sequence links TRBV28 to TRBJ2-7; a weak D assignment points to TRBD1 (6 bases agree). The sequenced material came from PBMCs or T cells enriched from blood (not recorded which). This TCR was sampled from a woman younger than 45 who had recovered from COVID-19. In nucleotide form, the sequence is TGTGCCAGCAGTTTTAGGTCAGGGGCTAGCTACGAGCAGTACTTC. The encoded protein is CASSFRSGASYEQYF.